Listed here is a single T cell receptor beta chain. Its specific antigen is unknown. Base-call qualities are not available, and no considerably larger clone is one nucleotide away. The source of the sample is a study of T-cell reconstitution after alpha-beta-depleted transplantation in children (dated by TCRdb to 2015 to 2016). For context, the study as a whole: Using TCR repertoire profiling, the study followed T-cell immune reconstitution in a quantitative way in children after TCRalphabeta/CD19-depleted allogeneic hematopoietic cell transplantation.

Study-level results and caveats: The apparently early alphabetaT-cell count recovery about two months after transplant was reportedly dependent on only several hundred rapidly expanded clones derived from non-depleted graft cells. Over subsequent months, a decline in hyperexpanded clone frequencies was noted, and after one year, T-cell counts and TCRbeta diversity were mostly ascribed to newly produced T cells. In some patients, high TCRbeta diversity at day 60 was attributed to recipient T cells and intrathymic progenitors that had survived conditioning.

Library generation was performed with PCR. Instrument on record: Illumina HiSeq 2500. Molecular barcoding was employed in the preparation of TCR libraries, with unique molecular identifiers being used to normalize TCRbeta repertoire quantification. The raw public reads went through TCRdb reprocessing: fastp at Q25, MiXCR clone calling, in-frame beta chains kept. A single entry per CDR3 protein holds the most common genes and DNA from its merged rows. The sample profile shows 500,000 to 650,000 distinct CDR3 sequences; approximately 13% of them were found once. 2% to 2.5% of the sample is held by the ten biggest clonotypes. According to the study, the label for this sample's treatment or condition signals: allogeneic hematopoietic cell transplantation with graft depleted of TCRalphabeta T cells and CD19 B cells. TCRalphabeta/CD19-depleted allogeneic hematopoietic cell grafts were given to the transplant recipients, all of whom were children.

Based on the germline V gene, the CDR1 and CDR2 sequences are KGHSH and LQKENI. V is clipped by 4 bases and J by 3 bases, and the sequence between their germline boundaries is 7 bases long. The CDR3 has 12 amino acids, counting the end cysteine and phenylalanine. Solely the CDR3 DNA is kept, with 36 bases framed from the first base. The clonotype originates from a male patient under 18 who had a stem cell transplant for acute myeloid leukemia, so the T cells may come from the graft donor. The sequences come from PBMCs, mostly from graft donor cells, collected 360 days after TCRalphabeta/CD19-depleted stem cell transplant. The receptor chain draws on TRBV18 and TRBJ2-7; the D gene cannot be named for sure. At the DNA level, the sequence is TGTGCCAGCTCACAACGAGACTACGAGCAGTACTTC. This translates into CASSQRDYEQYF.